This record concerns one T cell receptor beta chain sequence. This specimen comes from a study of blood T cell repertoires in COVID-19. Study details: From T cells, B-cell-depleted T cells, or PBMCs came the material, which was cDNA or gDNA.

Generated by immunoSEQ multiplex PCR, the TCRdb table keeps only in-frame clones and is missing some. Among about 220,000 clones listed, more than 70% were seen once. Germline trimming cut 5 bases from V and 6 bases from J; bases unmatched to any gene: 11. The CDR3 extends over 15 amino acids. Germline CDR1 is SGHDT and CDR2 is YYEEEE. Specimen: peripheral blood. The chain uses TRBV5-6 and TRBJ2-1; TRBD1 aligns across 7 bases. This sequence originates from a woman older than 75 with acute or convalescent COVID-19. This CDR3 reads CASRLGQVLFNEQFF. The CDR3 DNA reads TGTGCCAGCAGGCTTGGACAGGTTCTGTTCAATGAGCAGTTCTTC.